The sequence of this TCR beta chain was determined in a study of T cells in Graves' hyperthyroidism and ophthalmopathy. RNA transcripts served as the template for amplifying TCR beta CDR3 regions. During a first-round RT-PCR of the TCR CDR3, the HTBI primer set was used. MiXCR, run by TCRdb on the multiplex PCR reads, gives a single entry per CDR3 protein. The repertoire includes fewer than 650,000 distinct CDR3 sequences, approximately 14% of them detected once, and roughly 5.5% sits in the top ten. At least ten counts were recorded for this clonotype. Per germline, CDR1 SGHKS and CDR2 YYEKEE (reference sequence). The CDR3 has 14 amino acids. Trimming shortened V by 1 base and J by 2 bases, and 10 bases separated the two germline ends.

The rearrangement joins TRBV5-5 to TRBJ2-7; no definite D call. The source material was blood. The receptor comes from a young woman with Graves' hyperthyroidism that later progressed to Graves' ophthalmopathy. Here the CDR3 reads CASSLTPATYEQYF. The CDR3 DNA reads as TGTGCCAGCAGCTTGACCCCGGCCACCTACGAGCAGTACTTC.